A single sample is the source of the 6 T cell receptor beta chains below, sequenced in a study of blood T cell repertoires in COVID-19 (dated by TCRdb to 2020 to 2022). Library preparation was by the immunoSEQ multiplex PCR assay. This immuneACCESS table, as held by TCRdb, lists in-frame sequences with V and J called but not all clones. Of the missing ones, under half trace to an unresolved V gene in checked studies; the others have no known cause. A total of some 110,000 clones appear in this sample, over 70% of them only once. The ten top clones hold more than 0.8% of the sample. Sequencing used peripheral blood. Receptors were obtained from a human donor with acute or convalescent COVID-19. The donor label of this sample is uncertain.

J is TRBJ1-1 and V is TRBV5-1; 9 bases match TRBD1. With 6 bases clipped from V and 3 bases from J, the junction kept 3 bases outside the gene matches. This CDR3 has 13 amino acids. Germline loops: CDR1 SGHRS, CDR2 YFSETQ. DNA for the CDR3: TGCGCCAGCACCCGGGACAGGGACACTGAAGCTTTCTTT. This translates into CASTRDRDTEAFF.

J is TRBJ1-4 and V is TRBV6-5; D remains unclear. Germline CDR1 is MNHEY and CDR2 is SVGAGI. The CDR3 has 13 amino acids. V lost 6 bases and J 8 bases, leaving 13 bases between the germline ends. The CDR3 reads CASRAPGNEKLFF. The CDR3 DNA reads TGTGCCAGCAGGGCCCCCGGGAACGAAAAACTGTTTTTT.

The chain employs TRBV6-5 and TRBJ1-3; D unresolved. Trimming removed 2 bases from V and 0 bases from J, with 8 bases in between. Per germline, CDR1 MNHEY and CDR2 SVGAGI. The CDR3 is 15 residues long. CDR3 sequence: CASSYVGHSGNTIYF. As DNA, the CDR3 is TGTGCCAGCAGTTACGTCGGTCACTCTGGAAACACCATATATTTT.

The chain uses TRBV6-5 and TRBJ1-1, with a tentative D call TRBD1 (6 bases). The CDR3 contains 15 residues. Trimming cost V 4 bases and J 3 bases, with 15 bases left between them. From germline, CDR1 is MNHEY and CDR2 SVGAGI. The CDR3, as DNA: TGTGCCAGCAGTTCGAGGGGGGGGGTGGACACTGAAGCTTTCTTT. Its translation: CASSSRGGVDTEAFF.

This clone was seen repeatedly, ten times or more. The chain couples TRBV25-1 to TRBJ2-2, with D tentatively TRBD1 (6 bases). The CDR3 length is 16 residues. V lost 1 base, J lost 6 bases, and 15 bases lay in between. Looked up from germline, CDR1 is MGHDK and CDR2 is SYGVNS. The CDR3 sequence is CASSESDRFLSGELFF. CDR3 sequence (DNA): TGTGCCAGCAGTGAATCAGACAGGTTTCTGTCCGGGGAGCTGTTTTTT.

This clone was recorded only once. This rearrangement joins TRBV6-1 to TRBJ1-2, with D unresolved. Trimming shortened V by 0 bases and J by 0 bases, and 8 bases separated the two germline ends. Germline V gives CDR1 MNHNS, CDR2 SASEGT. CDR3 length: 15 residues. The CDR3 is CASSEALRSNYGYTF. Here the CDR3 DNA reads TGTGCCAGCAGTGAAGCGCTACGGTCTAACTATGGCTACACCTTC.